Listed here are 22 T cell receptor beta chains from one sample, sequenced in a study of T cell responses to AZD1222 COVID-19 vaccine. The data were produced by immunoSEQ multiplex PCR, yet TCRdb's version contains in-frame clones alone and is incomplete. The data hold around 94,000 clones, with approximately 86% observed a single time. Sequenced here: peripheral blood, sampled on day 0 of AZD1222 vaccination. Receptor source: an adult in good health.

The chain joins TRBV28 to TRBJ1-2; TRBD1 matches at 12 bases. The germline V gene encodes CDR1 MDHEN and CDR2 SYDVKM. The junction had 10 bases not matched to a gene; V was cut back by 3 bases and J by 8 bases. The CDR3 covers 16 residues. The CDR3 bases are TGTGCCAGCAGTTTGCGGGACAGGGGGCGCATTTACGGCTACACCTTC. Amino acid sequence: CASSLRDRGRIYGYTF.

The CDR3 DNA follows: TGTGCCAGCAGTGAGTGGGGCGCTAACTATGGCTACACCTTC. The encoded protein is CASSEWGANYGYTF. The V gene is TRBV6-1, the J gene TRBJ1-2, with TRBD1 as a possible D gene (5 bases). Germline V gives CDR1 MNHNS, CDR2 SASEGT. Trimming stripped 3 bases from V and 0 bases from J, with 8 bases between. CDR3 size: 14 residues.

The rearrangement uses TRBV18 and TRBJ1-2; D possibly corresponds to TRBD1 (5 bases). From germline, CDR1 is KGHSH and CDR2 LQKENI. Trimming removed 2 bases from V and 8 bases from J, with 18 bases in between. This CDR3 has 15 amino acids. For the CDR3, the DNA is TGTGCCAGCTCACCAACGGCCGGGACGGGAGTCGGCTACACCTTC. As protein: CASSPTAGTGVGYTF.

Only one count was recorded for this clone. The chain has TRBV3-1 (or the pseudogene TRBV3-2) and TRBJ1-4; a possible D gene is TRBD1 (6 bases). Germline loops: CDR1 LGHDT, CDR2 YNNKEL (reference sequence). V shed 4 bases and J shed 3 bases, with 12 bases lying between them. The CDR3 is 15 residues long. CDR3 amino acids: CASSLSPGANEKLFF. The CDR3 DNA reads TGTGCCAGCAGCCTTAGCCCAGGGGCTAATGAAAAACTGTTTTTT.

This chain uses TRBV19 with TRBJ1-1, with TRBD1 identical over 8 bases. The CDR3 length is 13 residues. Germline V lookup: CDR1 LNHDA, CDR2 SQIVND (reference sequence). Losses at the gene ends were 8 bases for V and 3 bases for J; bases not matched to a gene: 5. The CDR3 DNA sequence: TGTGCCAGTGGACAGGGTATTTACACTGAAGCTTTCTTT. Protein product: CASGQGIYTEAFF.

The rearrangement joins TRBV6-4 to TRBJ1-2, with D possibly being TRBD1 (5 bases). This CDR3 has 17 residues. Germline values: CDR1 MRHNA, CDR2 SNTAGT. V was trimmed by 2 bases and J by 2 bases, leaving 18 bases between them. The CDR3 here is CASSDPILVEGNYGYTF. The CDR3 DNA reads as TGTGCCAGCAGTGACCCGATTTTGGTGGAGGGGAACTATGGCTACACCTTC.

This chain links TRBV18 with TRBJ1-5, with D perhaps TRBD1 (5 bases). The CDR3 runs to 15 residues. Trimming took off 3 bases at V and 3 bases at J, with 12 bases between the two ends. CDR1 KGHSH and CDR2 LQKENI come from the germline V gene. The CDR3, as DNA: TGTGCCAGCTCACCTTGGGGAGGGACCAATCAGCCCCAGCATTTT. Its protein product is CASSPWGGTNQPQHF.

This clone has a single count. V and J are TRBV11-2 and TRBJ2-3; the D call may be TRBD1 or TRBD2 (5 bases each). V was trimmed by 5 bases and J by 0 bases, leaving 15 bases between them. CDR1 is SGHAT and CDR2 is FQNNGV in the germline V gene. The CDR3 length is 16 residues. For the CDR3, the DNA is TGTGCCAGCAGCCCGATCCGGGACGGTAGCACAGATACGCAGTATTTT. As protein: CASSPIRDGSTDTQYF.

About this clone itself: This same CDR3 is encoded by further DNA sequences in the sample. The V gene is TRBV4-3, the J gene TRBJ1-1; 7 bases are a match to TRBD1. Trimming cost V 4 bases and J 8 bases; bases outside gene matches: 4. Germline lookup yields CDR1 LGHNA and CDR2 YSLEER. The CDR3 is 12 residues long. This CDR3 is CASSRVQGEAFF. CDR3 coding DNA: TGCGCCAGCAGCCGAGTACAGGGGGAAGCTTTCTTT.

The chain recombines TRBV19 with TRBJ1-1; 11 bases fit TRBD1. Germline V gene data show CDR1 as LNHDA and CDR2 as SQIVND (reference sequence). Germline trimming cut 7 bases from V and 4 bases from J; bases unmatched to any gene: 2. The CDR3 is 13 amino acids. CDR3 in amino acids: CASKDRGLTEAFF. CDR3 nucleotides: TGTGCCAGTAAGGACAGGGGGCTCACTGAAGCTTTCTTT.

V usage is TRBV4-2 and J usage is TRBJ2-7; tentatively, D is TRBD2 (5 bases). Germline CDR1 is LGHNA and CDR2 is YNFKEQ. The CDR3 loop spans 15 amino acids. The V end was cut by 0 bases, the J end by 1 base, with 10 bases between. CDR3: CASSQDRGVSYEQYF. DNA of the CDR3: TGTGCCAGCAGCCAAGATCGGGGTGTATCCTACGAGCAGTACTTC.

The V and J genes are TRBV4-3 and TRBJ1-2; 7 bases match TRBD1. CDR3 size: 12 residues. Germline loops: CDR1 LGHNA, CDR2 YSLEER. After removal of 4 bases from V and 7 bases from J, the junction contained 3 bases not matched to a gene. CDR3 sequence (DNA): TGCGCCAGCAGCCTTGACAGGGCTGGCTACACCTTC. It encodes CASSLDRAGYTF.

This chain links TRBV7-2 with TRBJ1-5; D is undetermined. Germline CDR1 and CDR2: SGHTA and FQGNSA. CDR3 length: 13 residues. V lost 2 bases to trimming and J lost 6 bases, with 8 bases between them. The CDR3 spells CASSLRNGQPQHF. The CDR3 coding sequence is TGTGCCAGCAGCTTAAGAAATGGTCAGCCCCAGCATTTT. Combining the CDR3 with reference TRBV7-2 and TRBJ1-5 gives the whole variable domain GAGVSQSPSNKVTEKGKDVELRCDPISGHTALYWYRQSLGQGLEFLIYFQGNSAPDKSGLPSDRFSAERTGGSVSTLTIQRTQQEDSAVYLCASSLRNGQPQHFGDGTRLSIL.

CDR3 loop: CASSPWDIYNSPLHF. As DNA, the CDR3 is TGTGCCAGCAGTCCCTGGGACATCTATAATTCACCCCTCCACTTT. The rearrangement joins TRBV27 to TRBJ1-6; D may be TRBD1 (6 bases). The V gene lost 5 bases and the J gene lost 3 bases, with 11 bases spanning the gap. The CDR3 extends over 15 amino acids. CDR1 is MNHEY and CDR2 is SMNVEV in the germline V gene (reference sequence).

The genes are TRBV6-5 and TRBJ2-2; TRBD2 agrees at 7 bases. The CDR3 spans 15 residues. The V gene end was trimmed by 6 bases and the J gene end by 2 bases; junction bases not matched to a gene: 6. From germline, CDR1 is MNHEY and CDR2 SVGAGI. The CDR3 bases are TGTGCCAGCAGCCCGTCGGGGGGAAACACCGGGGAGCTGTTTTTT. Protein: CASSPSGGNTGELFF.

This clone was seen only once. The gene calls are TRBV7-6 and TRBJ2-3, with TRBD1 identical over 9 bases. Germline V gene sequence: CDR1 SGHVS, CDR2 FNYEAQ. The CDR3 contains 18 residues. V was clipped by 0 bases and J by 7 bases; unmatched bases: 14. CDR3 DNA: TGTGCCAGCAGCTTAGCTCCGCAACCGGGACAGGGAAGGCATACGCAGTATTTT. This translates into CASSLAPQPGQGRHTQYF.

The V and J genes are TRBV5-1 and TRBJ1-4, with a weak D call TRBD1 (5 bases). The CDR3 contains 13 residues. Germline CDR1 and CDR2: SGHRS and YFSETQ. Trimming left V 0 bases short and J 15 bases short, with 15 bases between. The CDR3 here is CASSLEGRDDVFF. Here the CDR3 DNA reads TGCGCCAGCAGCTTGGAGGGGCGGGACGACGTGTTTTTT.

V and J are TRBV6-5 and TRBJ1-5; TRBD1 matches at 10 bases. Germline values: CDR1 MNHEY, CDR2 SVGAGI. V lost 9 bases, J lost 2 bases, and 1 base stayed unmatched. This CDR3 has 13 amino acids. The CDR3 region has the DNA TGTGCCAGTGGACAGGGGGGCAATCAGCCCCAGCATTTT. Its translation: CASGQGGNQPQHF.

The J gene is TRBJ1-5, the V gene TRBV7-2; a possible D gene is TRBD1 (6 bases). The CDR3 totals 14 residues. Per germline, CDR1 SGHTA and CDR2 FQGNSA. Between the trimmed V and J ends, which lost 5 bases and 3 bases, there was a span of 11 bases. Written as DNA, the CDR3 is TGTGCCAGCAGCGCAGACAGGTCCAATCAGCCCCAGCATTTT. It translates to CASSADRSNQPQHF.

The chain uses TRBV7-5 and TRBJ2-6. TRBV7-5 constitutes a pseudogene. The CDR3 is made up of 19 amino acids. The CDR3 DNA follows: TGTGCCAGAAGGCTGCTGACTTTACAGCCCGAATCTGGGGCCAACGTCCTGACTTTC. Translating gives CARRLLTLQPESGANVLTF.

The rearrangement joins TRBV12-3 or TRBV12-4 to TRBJ2-2; D remains unclear. V lost 1 base and J lost 5, with 5 bases in between. CDR3 length: 13 amino acids. The CDR3 protein is CASSLELTGELFF. CDR3 coding DNA: TGTGCCAGCAGTTTAGAACTTACCGGGGAGCTGTTTTTT.

This chain uses TRBV3-1 (or the pseudogene TRBV3-2) with TRBJ1-6; 10 positions match TRBD1. The junction had 15 bases not matched to a gene; V was cut back by 7 bases and J by 9 bases. Germline CDR1 reads LGHDT; CDR2 reads YNNKEL (reference sequence). The CDR3 contains 17 residues. DNA for the CDR3: TGTGCCAGCACCAAACCGCCGGGGACAGGGGCGTTTTCACCCCTCCACTTT. Amino acids: CASTKPPGTGAFSPLHF.